The rows below give T cell receptor beta chains drawn from one sample of a study of human T cells and chemical hapten exposure. One entry per CDR3 protein, called by TCRdb with MiXCR from the RACE reads. The profile covers 360,000 or so distinct CDR3 sequences, with about 6% appearing a single time and around 5.8% taken by the ten largest. The specimen comprised whole blood, sampled in connection with sensitization to the hapten diphenylcyclopropenone (DPC). The receptor set was obtained from a woman under 30 with alopecia areata. Some clones in this sample may be carry-over from other donors' samples. The CDR3 runs from the conserved cysteine through the conserved F or W. A D gene is named only where the DNA matches it firmly. Size is omitted from some rows. Given values are once, few, many or a class for expanded clones.

TRBV7-2	TRBJ2-7	NA	TRBD1	CASSKDRKYEQYF	TGTGCCAGCAGCAAGGACAGGAAATACGAGCAGTACTTC
TRBV2	TRBJ1-5	few	NA	CASSLTASNQPQHF	TGTGCCAGCAGTCTGACAGCAAGCAATCAGCCCCAGCATTTT
TRBV15	TRBJ2-3	NA	TRBD1	CATGIGQGGDTQYF	TGTGCCACCGGGATCGGACAGGGAGGAGATACGCAGTATTTT
TRBV11-2	TRBJ1-2	many	NA	CASSSIDRPGYTF	TGTGCCAGCAGCTCAATCGACCGTCCCGGCTACACCTTC
TRBV20-1	TRBJ1-1	many	NA	CSARDQRGSDTEAFF	TGCAGTGCTAGAGATCAAAGGGGTTCCGACACTGAAGCTTTCTTT
TRBV4-2	TRBJ2-5	NA	NA	CASSHPRSPETQYF	TGTGCCAGCAGCCATCCTAGGTCTCCAGAGACCCAGTACTTC
TRBV12-3/TRBV12-4	TRBJ1-1	few	TRBD1	CASSLMDRKAFF	TGTGCCAGCAGTCTTATGGACAGGAAAGCTTTCTTT
TRBV5-1	TRBJ2-5	few	NA	CASSNAPQETQYF	TGCGCCAGCAGCAACGCGCCACAAGAGACCCAGTACTTC
TRBV13	TRBJ2-1	many	TRBD2	CASSLIGIAGGLYNEQFF	TGTGCCAGCAGCTTAATCGGAATTGCGGGGGGGTTATACAATGAGCAGTTCTTC
TRBV10-3	TRBJ1-2	few	NA	CAISARSQGGYTF	TGTGCCATCAGTGCAAGATCCCAGGGGGGCTACACCTTC
TRBV2	TRBJ1-4	NA	NA	CACGDPENEKLFF	TGTGCCTGCGGGGACCCCGAGAATGAAAAACTGTTTTTT
TRBV11-3	TRBJ2-1	many	TRBD2	CASSSRTSGGAINEQFF	TGTGCCAGCAGCTCCCGGACTAGCGGGGGGGCCATTAATGAGCAGTTCTTC
TRBV4-2	TRBJ1-5	many	NA	CASSQDVRASNQPQHF	TGTGCCAGCAGCCAAGATGTTAGGGCTAGCAATCAGCCCCAGCATTTT
TRBV2	TRBJ1-1	few	NA	CASSERDGGRTEAFF	TGTGCCAGCAGTGAAAGGGACGGGGGGCGAACTGAAGCTTTCTTT
TRBV6-2/TRBV6-3	TRBJ1-2	few	NA	CASRAINRKIYGYTF	TGTGCCAGCAGAGCGATAAACAGAAAAATCTATGGCTACACCTTC
TRBV4-1	TRBJ1-2	many	NA	CASSQDEGPYYGYTF	TGCGCCAGCAGCCAAGATGAGGGGCCCTACTATGGCTACACCTTC
TRBV7-2	TRBJ1-5	many	NA	CASSPDLDQPQHF	TGTGCCAGCAGCCCGGACCTAGATCAGCCCCAGCATTTT
TRBV20-1	TRBJ1-1	few	NA	CSAPGTLNTEAFF	TGCAGTGCTCCCGGGACCTTGAACACTGAAGCTTTCTTT
TRBV6-5	TRBJ1-4	NA	NA	CASSPDGGRGEKLFF	TGTGCCAGCAGTCCCGACGGCGGACGTGGTGAAAAACTGTTTTTT
TRBV5-6	TRBJ1-1	many	NA	CATTRDRRAEAFF	TGTGCCACTACCCGAGACAGGAGGGCTGAAGCTTTCTTT
TRBV20-1	TRBJ2-5	many	TRBD2	CSARSSAGEETQYF	TGCAGTGCTAGGTCTTCGGCGGGGGAAGAGACCCAGTACTTC
TRBV5-6	TRBJ1-2	few	NA	CASSPIATGTYGYTF	TGTGCCAGCAGCCCGATCGCGACTGGAACCTATGGCTACACCTTC
TRBV10-3	TRBJ1-5	NA	NA	CATNQPQHF	TGTGCCACAAATCAGCCCCAGCATTTT
TRBV5-1	TRBJ1-6	many	NA	CASSLAEDGNSPLHF	TGCGCCAGCAGCTTGGCCGAAGACGGTAATTCACCCCTCCACTTT
TRBV7-2	TRBJ2-7	NA	TRBD2	CASSFGTSGGPSSYEQYF	TGTGCCAGCAGCTTCGGGACTAGCGGGGGCCCGAGCTCCTACGAGCAGTACTTC
TRBV5-5	TRBJ1-1	many	TRBD1	CASSRGQGLNTEAFF	TGTGCCAGCAGCCGGGGACAGGGATTGAACACTGAAGCTTTCTTT